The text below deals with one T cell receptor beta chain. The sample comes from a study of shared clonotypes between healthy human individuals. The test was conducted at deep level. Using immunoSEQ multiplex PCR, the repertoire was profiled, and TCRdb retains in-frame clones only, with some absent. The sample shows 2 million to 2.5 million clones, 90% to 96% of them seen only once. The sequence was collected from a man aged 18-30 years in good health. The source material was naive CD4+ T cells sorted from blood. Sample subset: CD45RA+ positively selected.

Here the CDR3 DNA reads TGTGCCAGCTCACCACAGACAGGGGAGGACACTGAAGCTTTCTTT. Protein product: CASSPQTGEDTEAFF. This chain uses TRBV18 with TRBJ1-1; 8 nucleotides match TRBD1. The CDR3 contains 15 residues. Per the germline V gene, CDR1 is KGHSH and CDR2 is LQKENI. Losses at the gene ends were 1 base for V and 3 bases for J; bases not matched to a gene: 4.